Listed below are T cell receptor beta chains from one sample, sequenced in a study of T cells in localized non-small cell lung cancer. Clones were read by immunoSEQ multiplex PCR, and TCRdb kept only the in-frame ones, dropping some. This sample has tens of thousands of clones; approximately 92% occur once, and the top ten carry over 3.5%. Sequenced material: peripheral blood mononuclear cells, taken before any cancer treatment. Receptors originate from a woman aged 40 to 75 with stage III lung adenocarcinoma. Each CDR3 is given with its conserved first and last residue. Each record gives: clone size, J gene, D gene, V gene, CDR3 DNA, CDR3 protein. The D gene is left open where the match is weak. Clone size, where shown, is once, few, many, or a class for clones that have expanded.

>-|TRBJ2-7|-|TRBV5-1
TGCGCCAGCAGCTTGGATCCCCTCTACGAGCAGTACTTC
CASSLDPLYEQYF
>-|TRBJ1-3|-|TRBV25-1
TGTGCCAGCAGTGACCCCAAAGCAGGAAACACCATATATTTT
CASSDPKAGNTIYF
>-|TRBJ2-3|-|TRBV7-2
TGTGCCAGCAGCCGAGGACAGACTTCACATGATACGCAGTATTTT
CASSRGQTSHDTQYF
>-|TRBJ2-2|-|TRBV9
TGTGCCAGCAGCGTCGCGGTAGAGAACACCGGGGAGCTGTTTTTT
CASSVAVENTGELFF
>-|TRBJ1-4|-|TRBV28
TGTGCCAGCGCCCAGGGGAGAGGTGAAAAACTGTTTTTT
CASAQGRGEKLFF
>-|TRBJ1-2|TRBD1|TRBV7-9
TGTGCCAGCAGCTTTACAGGGGGCGTATCCGGCTACACCTTC
CASSFTGGVSGYTF
>once|TRBJ2-3|-|TRBV19
TGTGCCAGTAGTATAGGCCGACATGAGGCGCAGTATTTT
CASSIGRHEAQYF
>-|TRBJ2-7|TRBD1|TRBV10-3
TGTGCCATCAGTGAGGCGGGACAGGATACCTCCTACGAGCAGTACTTC
CAISEAGQDTSYEQYF
>-|TRBJ2-2|-|TRBV18
TGTGCCAGCTCCCTAGAGTGGGGGTACACCGGGGAGCTGTTTTTT
CASSLEWGYTGELFF
>-|TRBJ1-1|TRBD1|TRBV10-2
TGCGCCAGCATTACAGGGGTTGGGACTGAAGCTTTCTTT
CASITGVGTEAFF
>-|TRBJ2-1|-|TRBV27
TGTGCCAGCAGTTTATTAGCAGACAATGAGCAGTTCTTC
CASSLLADNEQFF
>-|TRBJ2-5|TRBD1|TRBV4-1
TGCGCCAGCAGCCAAGGGATTCAGGGGGCTAGGGGAGAGACCCAGTACTTC
CASSQGIQGARGETQYF
>-|TRBJ2-1|TRBD2|TRBV19
TGTGCCAGCAGCGGGGGTGGTCATGAGCAGTTCTTC
CASSGGGHEQFF
>-|TRBJ1-1|-|TRBV4-3
TGCGCCAGCAGCCAAGATGGGGACACTGAAGCTTTCTTT
CASSQDGDTEAFF
>-|TRBJ2-1|TRBD2|TRBV7-6
TGTGCCAGCAGCTTACCAGGGCAGGAGAGTCCGGGAGGTCCCATCAATGAGCAGTTCTTC
CASSLPGQESPGGPINEQFF
>-|TRBJ1-1|-|TRBV9
TGTGCCAGCAGCGTAGACCCGACGTCAGGGAACACTGAAGCTTTCTTT
CASSVDPTSGNTEAFF
>-|TRBJ1-5|-|TRBV6-5
TGTGCCAGCAGCCCCGGGGGGTACAATCAGCCCCAGCATTTT
CASSPGGYNQPQHF
>-|TRBJ1-1|-|TRBV6-9
TGTGCCAGCAGTTACCGGGAGGGCACTGAAGCTTTCTTT
CASSYREGTEAFF
>-|TRBJ1-5|-|TRBV4-1
TGCGCCAGCAGCCAACGGGGGGCGGTGGTAGGTCAGCCCCAGCATTTT
CASSQRGAVVGQPQHF
>-|TRBJ1-5|TRBD1|TRBV13
TGTGCCAGCAGCCAGGGGGGGCAGCCCCAGCATTTT
CASSQGGQPQHF
>-|TRBJ2-2|-|TRBV19
TGTGCCAGTAGTATACGAGCGGACACCGGGGAGCTGTTTTTT
CASSIRADTGELFF
>-|TRBJ2-5|TRBD2|TRBV5-1
TGCGCCAGCAGCCCTACGCGGACTAGCGGGGGCTACCAAGAGACCCAGTACTTC
CASSPTRTSGGYQETQYF